Described below is a single TCR beta chain sequence and its context. Its specificity is not known. PCR used 60 Vbeta primers and 13 Jbeta primers. This table comes from immunoSEQ multiplex PCR, and its TCRdb copy is limited to in-frame clones, with some not included. In the table there are about 120,000 clones, 80% to 85% of which are singletons. Nominally healthy donors provided the samples, though records likely missed some immune exposures. Germline CDR1 reads SGHRS; CDR2 reads YFSETQ. Germline trimming cut 1 base from V and 3 bases from J; bases unmatched to any gene: 4. The CDR3 consists of 15 residues. The entry originates in a study of cytomegalovirus exposure and HLA in healthy donors. Study results and limitations: In an earlier analysis, productive rearrangement rates for most beta V segments clustered near 90% or 30%.

Sequencing used PBMCs. The source of this sequence is a woman aged 40 to 50 in good health and CMV-seronegative. The chain couples TRBV5-1 to TRBJ2-3, with TRBD2 matching 8 bases. For the CDR3, the DNA is TGCGCCAGCAGCTTGCCGGGGGGGATGACAGATACGCAGTATTTT. Residues: CASSLPGGMTDTQYF.